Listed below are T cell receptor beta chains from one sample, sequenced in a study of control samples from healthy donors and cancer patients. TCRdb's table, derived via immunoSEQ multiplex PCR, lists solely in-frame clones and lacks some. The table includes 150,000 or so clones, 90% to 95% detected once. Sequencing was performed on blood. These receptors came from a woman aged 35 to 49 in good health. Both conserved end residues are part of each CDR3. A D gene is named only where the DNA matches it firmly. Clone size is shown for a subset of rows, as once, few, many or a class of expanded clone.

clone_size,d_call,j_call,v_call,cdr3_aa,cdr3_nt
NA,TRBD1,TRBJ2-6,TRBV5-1,CASSRQGASGANVLTF,TGCGCCAGCAGCCGGCAGGGGGCATCTGGGGCCAACGTCCTGACTTTC
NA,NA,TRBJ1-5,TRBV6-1,CASSEALYQPQHF,TGTGCCAGCAGTGAAGCTTTATATCAGCCCCAGCATTTT
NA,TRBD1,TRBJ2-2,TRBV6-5,CASSYLQGATGELFF,TGTGCCAGCAGTTACTTACAGGGGGCGACCGGGGAGCTGTTTTTT
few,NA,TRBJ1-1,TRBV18,CASSPPSGFESAEAFF,TGTGCCAGCTCACCACCATCGGGGTTTGAATCCGCTGAAGCTTTCTTT
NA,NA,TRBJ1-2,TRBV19,CASSSDGAYGYTF,TGTGCCAGTAGTTCCGACGGAGCATATGGCTACACCTTC
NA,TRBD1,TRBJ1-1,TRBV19,CASSSGGEAFF,TGTGCCAGTAGTTCAGGGGGTGAAGCTTTCTTT
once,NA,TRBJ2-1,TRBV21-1,CASSSLQDWDEQFF,TGTGCCAGCAGCTCTCTACAGGATTGGGATGAGCAGTTCTTC
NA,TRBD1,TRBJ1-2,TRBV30,CAWRLTGTDGYTF,TGTGCCTGGAGGCTAACCGGGACAGATGGCTACACCTTC
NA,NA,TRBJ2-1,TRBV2,CASMADNEQFF,TGTGCCAGCATGGCGGACAATGAGCAGTTCTTC
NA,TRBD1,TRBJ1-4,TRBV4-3,CASSSRRDSNEKLFF,TGCGCCAGCAGCTCGCGTCGGGACAGTAATGAAAAACTGTTTTTT
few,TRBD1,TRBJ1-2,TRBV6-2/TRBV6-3,CASSDPGTALNYGYTF,TGTGCCAGCAGTGACCCTGGGACAGCTTTGAACTATGGCTACACCTTC
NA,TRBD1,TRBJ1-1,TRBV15,CASRGLLNTEAFF,TGTGCCAGCAGGGGGCTACTGAACACTGAAGCTTTCTTT
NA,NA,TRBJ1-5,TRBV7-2,CASSPGGQGHQPQHF,TGTGCCAGCAGCCCCGGGGGTCAGGGCCATCAGCCCCAGCATTTT
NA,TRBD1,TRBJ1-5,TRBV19,CASSTTTGSNQPQHF,TGTGCCAGTAGTACAACGACAGGGAGCAATCAGCCCCAGCATTTT
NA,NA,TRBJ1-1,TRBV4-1,CASSPFVEAEAGGTEAFF,TGCGCCAGCAGCCCCTTTGTGGAAGCTGAGGCGGGAGGCACTGAAGCTTTCTTT
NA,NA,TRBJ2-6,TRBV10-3,CAISGAGANVLTF,TGTGCCATCAGTGGTGCTGGGGCCAACGTCCTGACTTTC
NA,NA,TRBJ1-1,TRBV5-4,CASSPRVLGESAFF,TGTGCCAGCAGCCCCCGCGTTTTAGGAGAGTCAGCTTTCTTT
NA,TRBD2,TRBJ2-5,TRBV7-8,CASSSTTRLAGKETQYF,TGTGCCAGCAGCTCGACTACCCGACTAGCGGGGAAAGAGACCCAGTACTTC
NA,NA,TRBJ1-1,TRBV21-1,CASSKEEKGPEAFF,TGTGCCAGCAGCAAAGAGGAGAAGGGTCCTGAAGCTTTCTTT
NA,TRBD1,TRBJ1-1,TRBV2,CASTRDRASNTEAFF,TGTGCCAGCACCCGGGACAGGGCATCGAACACTGAAGCTTTCTTT
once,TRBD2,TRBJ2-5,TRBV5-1,CASSSGTPDETQYF,TGCGCCAGCAGCAGCGGGACTCCCGACGAGACCCAGTACTTC
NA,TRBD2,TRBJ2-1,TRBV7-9,CASSLVGGAYNEQFF,TGTGCCAGCAGCTTAGTGGGGGGGGCCTACAATGAGCAGTTCTTC
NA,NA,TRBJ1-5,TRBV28,CASSPILAGYRSNQPQHF,TGTGCCAGCAGCCCGATATTGGCAGGTTATCGGAGCAATCAGCCCCAGCATTTT
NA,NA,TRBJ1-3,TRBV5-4,CASSVNKLAGNTIYF,TGTGCCAGCAGCGTCAACAAACTGGCTGGAAACACCATATATTTT
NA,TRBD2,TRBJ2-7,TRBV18,CASSPGTSWEQYF,TGTGCCAGCTCACCAGGGACTAGCTGGGAGCAGTACTTC
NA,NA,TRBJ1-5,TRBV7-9,CASSLVGRGRGFHVQPQHF,TGTGCCAGCAGCTTAGTCGGCAGGGGAAGGGGGTTTCATGTTCAGCCCCAGCATTTT
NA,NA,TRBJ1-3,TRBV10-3,CAISDSLNGNTIYF,TGTGCCATCAGTGACAGTTTGAATGGAAACACCATATATTTT
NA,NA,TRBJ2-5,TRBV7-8,CASSLAPGGETQYF,TGTGCCAGCAGCTTAGCACCGGGCGGAGAGACCCAGTACTTC
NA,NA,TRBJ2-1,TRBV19,CASSIVVANNEQFF,TGTGCCAGTAGTATAGTGGTGGCGAACAATGAGCAGTTCTTC
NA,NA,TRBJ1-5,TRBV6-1,CASSELSFQPQHF,TGTGCCAGCAGTGAATTGTCTTTTCAGCCCCAGCATTTT
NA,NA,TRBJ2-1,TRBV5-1,CASSLRGGYSYNEQFF,TGCGCCAGCAGCTTGCGCGGCGGGTACTCCTACAATGAGCAGTTCTTC
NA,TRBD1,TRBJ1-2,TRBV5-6,CASSAGQIYGYTF,TGTGCCAGCAGCGCGGGACAGATCTATGGCTACACCTTC
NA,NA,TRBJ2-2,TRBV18,CASSTYDRSPHRELFF,TGTGCCAGCTCAACTTATGACCGGAGCCCGCACCGGGAGCTGTTTTTT
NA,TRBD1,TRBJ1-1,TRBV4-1,CASSHDRGRVFNTEAFF,TGCGCCAGCAGCCACGACAGGGGGCGCGTATTTAACACTGAAGCTTTCTTT
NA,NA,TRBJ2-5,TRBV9,CASSPQTAPAWGTQYF,TGTGCCAGCAGCCCCCAAACCGCGCCCGCCTGGGGGACCCAGTACTTC
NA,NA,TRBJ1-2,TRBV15,CATSMDIYGYTF,TGTGCCACCAGCATGGACATTTATGGCTACACCTTC
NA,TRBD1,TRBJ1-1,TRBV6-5,CASSYATGGNTEAFF,TGTGCCAGCAGTTATGCTACAGGGGGGAACACTGAAGCTTTCTTT
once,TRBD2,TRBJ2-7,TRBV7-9,CASSPGTRTYEQYF,TGTGCCAGCAGCCCCGGGACTAGAACCTACGAGCAGTACTTC
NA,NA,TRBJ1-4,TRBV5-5,CASRGDGEKLFF,TGTGCCAGCAGGGGGGATGGTGAAAAACTGTTTTTT
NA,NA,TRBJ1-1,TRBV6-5,CASMKSMGNTEAFF,TGTGCCAGCATGAAGTCGATGGGCAACACTGAAGCTTTCTTT
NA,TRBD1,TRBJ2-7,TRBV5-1,CASSLAPPSAGTGFYEQYF,TGCGCCAGCAGCTTGGCTCCGCCGTCCGCCGGGACAGGGTTCTACGAGCAGTACTTC
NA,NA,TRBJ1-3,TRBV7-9,CASSLVLRTSGNTIYF,TGTGCCAGCAGCTTAGTTCTCCGAACCTCTGGAAACACCATATATTTT
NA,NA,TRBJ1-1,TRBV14,CASSRYNTEAFF,TGTGCCAGCAGCAGATACAACACTGAAGCTTTCTTT
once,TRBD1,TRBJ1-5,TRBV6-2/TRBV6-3,CASTPDRGYNQPQHF,TGTGCCAGCACCCCGGACAGGGGGTACAATCAGCCCCAGCATTTT
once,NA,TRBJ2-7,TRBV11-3,CASSLELGEQYF,TGTGCCAGCAGCTTAGAGTTGGGCGAGCAGTACTTC
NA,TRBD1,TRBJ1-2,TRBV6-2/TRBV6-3,CASSYFLNPRPGTGDHYGYTF,TGTGCCAGCAGTTACTTCTTAAACCCCCGGCCCGGGACAGGGGATCACTATGGCTACACCTTC
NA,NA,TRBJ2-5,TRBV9,CASSLGGTLETQYF,TGTGCCAGCAGCTTAGGGGGGACACTTGAGACCCAGTACTTC
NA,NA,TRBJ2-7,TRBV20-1,CSANRVTEQYF,TGCAGTGCTAACAGGGTAACCGAGCAGTACTTC
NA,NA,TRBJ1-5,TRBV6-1,CASSELSGLDQPQHF,TGTGCCAGCAGTGAATTGTCAGGGCTTGATCAGCCCCAGCATTTT
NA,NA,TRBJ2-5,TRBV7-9,CASTTRQVQETQYF,TGTGCCAGCACCACTAGGCAGGTTCAAGAGACCCAGTACTTC
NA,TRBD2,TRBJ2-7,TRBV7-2,CASSSTSGRINEQYF,TGTGCCAGCAGCTCGACTAGCGGGAGAATCAACGAGCAGTACTTC